One sample yielded the 9 T cell receptor beta chains listed below, sequenced in a study of radiation and T cells in renal cell carcinoma. Time point indicated: baseline pretreatment blood. As to treatment: 15 Gy SBRT to primary tumor, nephrectomy 4 weeks later. The repertoire was sequenced with immunoSEQ multiplex PCR; TCRdb's copy has only in-frame clones and lacks some. The sample lists approximately 110,000 clones, around 80% occurring once. The sample here was blood, taken from a patient whose treatment included radiotherapy and nephrectomy. All receptors derive from a woman in her fifties or sixties with renal cell carcinoma.

V gene TRBV28 combines with J gene TRBJ1-1; 7 nucleotides match TRBD1. This CDR3 region has 16 residues. J gave up 6 bases and V 1 base, and 11 bases lay outside the gene matches. CDR1 is MDHEN and CDR2 is SYDVKM in the germline V gene. The CDR3 loop reads CASSLSGQASRAEAFF. The CDR3 bases are TGTGCCAGCAGTTTATCCGGACAGGCGTCGCGGGCTGAAGCTTTCTTT.

The chain has TRBV11-2 and TRBJ2-1; D remains unclear. The germline CDR1 and CDR2 sequences are SGHAT and FQNNGV. The CDR3 extends over 14 amino acids. Trimming left V 1 base short and J 8 bases short, with 12 bases between. The CDR3 DNA sequence: TGTGCCAGCAGCTTAGGAGTATCAGGCTATGAGCAGTTCTTC. It encodes CASSLGVSGYEQFF.

This rearrangement joins TRBV7-9 to TRBJ1-1; no definite D call. CDR3 size: 15 residues. The V gene lost 7 bases and the J gene lost 0 bases, with 15 bases spanning the gap. Germline V gene data show CDR1 as SEHNR and CDR2 as FQNEAQ (reference sequence). CDR3 amino acids: CASTMGLGMNTEAFF. CDR3 bases: TGTGCCAGCACTATGGGATTGGGAATGAACACTGAAGCTTTCTTT.

The chain recombines TRBV7-2 with TRBJ2-5; no clear D gene. The CDR3 runs to 13 residues. Trimming pared 6 bases from V and 5 bases from J, leaving 13 bases between. The germline gives CDR1 SGHTA, CDR2 FQGNSA. The CDR3 DNA follows: TGTGCCAGCAGATACGCGGCCCGGGAGACCCAGTACTTC. Protein: CASRYAARETQYF.

V usage is TRBV27 and J usage is TRBJ1-6; 9 nucleotides agree with TRBD1. The junction had 4 bases not matched to a gene; V was cut back by 6 bases and J by 4 bases. The CDR3 is 15 residues long. The germline V gene encodes CDR1 MNHEY and CDR2 SMNVEV (reference sequence). The CDR3 region is CASSGGTGYNSPLHF. As DNA, the CDR3 is TGTGCCAGCAGCGGAGGGACAGGGTATAATTCACCCCTCCACTTT.

The CDR3 nucleotides are TGTGCCAGCAGCTTAGGAGGGGACCTTGAAGCTTTCTTT. Residues: CASSLGGDLEAFF. The chain recombines TRBV5-5 with TRBJ1-1; a possible D gene is TRBD1 (5 bases). The length of the CDR3 is 13 residues. The germline gives CDR1 SGHKS, CDR2 YYEKEE (reference sequence). V was pared by 2 bases and J by 7 bases, with 12 bases between.

This clone occurred once. This rearrangement joins TRBV18 to TRBJ2-1, with 8 positions matching TRBD2. The CDR3 covers 16 residues. Germline V lookup: CDR1 KGHSH, CDR2 LQKENI. The J segment lost 4 bases and the V segment lost 2 bases, leaving 7 bases of the junction unmatched. CDR3 protein: CASSPRAGEPYNEQFF. The CDR3 DNA follows: TGTGCCAGCTCACCAAGAGCGGGAGAGCCTTACAATGAGCAGTTCTTC. The variable domain in full, with the rest retrieved from reference TRBV18 and TRBJ2-1, is NAGVMQNPRHLVRRRGQEARLRCSPMKGHSHVYWYRQLPEEGLKFMVYLQKENIIDESGMPKERFSAEFPKEGPSILRIQQVVRGDSAAYFCASSPRAGEPYNEQFFGPGTRLTVL.

The chain uses TRBV2 and TRBJ1-1; maybe TRBD1 (6 bases). CDR1 and CDR2 from the germline V gene are SNHLY and FYNNEI. Trimming took off 3 bases at V and 3 bases at J, with 14 bases between the two ends. The CDR3 runs 15 residues. This CDR3 reads CASSDSLRGYTEAFF. The CDR3 DNA is TGTGCCAGCAGTGACTCCCTCAGGGGTTACACTGAAGCTTTCTTT.

This chain joins TRBV11-2 and TRBJ1-3; a weak D match, TRBD1 (6 bases). The CDR3 has 15 amino acids. The germline V and J ends were trimmed by 6 bases and 0 bases, with 12 bases remaining between them. The germline gives CDR1 SGHAT, CDR2 FQNNGV. The CDR3 region is CASRVGGNSGNTIYF. In nucleotides, the CDR3 is TGTGCCAGCAGGGTAGGGGGGAACTCTGGAAACACCATATATTTT.